The present T cell receptor (beta chain) was sequenced within a study of T cell responses to AZD1222 COVID-19 vaccine. Repertoires were generated with immunoSEQ multiplex PCR, while TCRdb's copy carries only in-frame clones and drops some. The sample yields over 110,000 clones, about 92% seen once. Germline trimming cut 4 bases from V and 3 bases from J; bases unmatched to any gene: 9. This CDR3 is built from 15 residues. Germline V gene sequence: CDR1 SGHRS, CDR2 YFSETQ. Overall study results and limits: Spike-specific TCR breadth and depth were elevated following two AZD1222 doses. Repertoire collection took place solely once the T cell response had peaked.

To note about this clone: Its antigen is not known.

The material sequenced was peripheral blood, taken on day 0 of AZD1222 vaccination. V usage is TRBV5-1 and J usage is TRBJ2-7, with TRBD2 matching over 8 bases. This receptor was taken from an adult in good health. In DNA form, the CDR3 reads TGCGCCAGCAGCACCGATAGTAGCGGGATCTACGAGCAGTACTTC. Encoded protein: CASSTDSSGIYEQYF. Full variable domain (outside the CDR3, taken from reference TRBV5-1 and TRBJ2-7): KAGVTQTPRYLIKTRGQQVTLSCSPISGHRSVSWYQQTPGQGLQFLFEYFSETQRNKGNFPGRFSGRQFSNSRSEMNVSTLELGDSALYLCASSTDSSGIYEQYFGPGTRLTVT.